This TCR beta chain came from a study of cytomegalovirus exposure and HLA in healthy donors. Across the study: In a previous analysis, around 110 million unique TCR beta sequences were found from 150 million to 200 million T cells. Caucasian-associated ancestry cluster membership applied to about 83% of 398 genotyped donors. The study's findings and limits: Upon later analysis, HLA-associated TCR beta chains proved more clonally expanded than other, equally common chains. It was taken for granted in presence/absence analyses that sequencing depth across donors was roughly uniform.

V lost 10 bases to trimming and J lost 0 bases, with 12 bases between them. CDR1 and CDR2 from the germline V gene are ENHRY and SYGVKD. This CDR3 has 13 amino acids. A remark on this clone: Its antigen is currently unknown.

The PCR ran on 60 Vbeta and 13 Jbeta primers. The data were produced by immunoSEQ multiplex PCR, yet TCRdb's version contains in-frame clones alone and is incomplete. This sample has about 160,000 clones; more than 65% occur once, and the top ten carry under 8%. The chain is built from TRBV10-3 and TRBJ1-2, with D maybe TRBD1 (5 bases). The TCR originated in a man aged 50 to 60 in good health and CMV-seropositive. The material sequenced was PBMCs. As DNA, the CDR3 is TGTGCCAATCGGGACTCCCCTAACTATGGCTACACCTTC. Translating it yields CANRDSPNYGYTF.